Sequencing of this T cell receptor (beta chain) was carried out in a study of control samples from healthy donors and cancer patients. TCRdb's copy holds only in-frame clones and misses some; the assay was immunoSEQ multiplex PCR. Of roughly 50,000 clones in the sample, 94% were seen once. The specimen sequenced was blood. This receptor was taken from a man between 25 and 39 years old in good health.

DNA of the CDR3: TGTGCCTGGCAGGGGGCAAAATCACCCCTCCACTTT. It encodes CAWQGAKSPLHF. The chain links TRBV30 to TRBJ1-6; 8 nucleotides line up with TRBD1. CDR1 and CDR2 from the germline V gene are GTSNPN and SVGIG (reference sequence). V dropped 5 bases and J dropped 10; count of bases not matched to a gene: 4. The CDR3 sequence is 12 residues long.